These 9 T cell receptor beta chains share one sample of origin, sequenced in a study of vaccination effects on CD4 cells after COVID-19. The antigens these receptors bind are not known. When around ten days of culture had elapsed, CD4+ T cells were isolated. Infection dated between March and December 2020, before the Alpha, Beta and Delta variants reached the United States. It was two doses of either the BNT162b2 or mRNA-1273 vaccine that participants received. Using immunoSEQ multiplex PCR, the repertoire was profiled, and TCRdb retains in-frame clones only, with some absent. Here the sample spans about 34,000 clones, 75% being singletons. Sequencing was performed on CD4+ T cells from PBMCs cultured without peptide, taken after COVID-19 vaccination. Receptor source: a human donor who had a prior SARS-CoV-2 infection.

This clone appeared a few times. The chain uses TRBV15 and TRBJ2-1; D might be TRBD1 (5 bases). CDR1 is LNHNV, CDR2 YYDKDF, per germline (reference sequence). The CDR3 has 17 residues. The ends were cut back, 0 bases at V and 4 bases at J, with 16 bases in the middle. The CDR3, as DNA: TGTGCCACCAGCAGAGAACTGCCAGGGTTTCGTTACAATGAGCAGTTCTTC. It codes for CATSRELPGFRYNEQFF.

The V call is TRBV2, the J call TRBJ1-2, with D unclear. This CDR3 is 13 amino acids long. Trimming took 2 bases from V and 0 from J, leaving 4 bases between them. CDR1 and CDR2 from the germline V gene are SNHLY and FYNNEI. The CDR3 coding sequence is TGTGCCAGCAGTGAACCCACTAACTATGGCTACACCTTC. This translates into CASSEPTNYGYTF. The full variable domain, with the rest looked up from reference TRBV2 and TRBJ1-2, is EPEVTQTPSHQVTQMGQEVILRCVPISNHLYFYWYRQILGQKVEFLVSFYNNEISEKSEIFDDQFSVERPDGSNFTLKIRSTKLEDSAMYFCASSEPTNYGYTFGSGTRLTVV.

Only a few counts were recorded for this clone. V usage is TRBV9 and J usage is TRBJ2-5; 9 nucleotides line up with TRBD2. Germline-derived CDR1 and CDR2 are SGDLS and YYNGEE. The trim removed 0 bases at V and 1 base at J, leaving 7 bases unmatched. CDR3 length: 17 residues. Written as DNA, the CDR3 is TGTGCCAGCAGCGTAGGAGGCCTAGCGGGGATCCAAGAGACCCAGTACTTC. Amino acids: CASSVGGLAGIQETQYF.

The chain combines TRBV7-8 with TRBJ2-3; D not resolved. Trimming took off 4 bases at V and 2 bases at J, with 10 bases between the two ends. Germline V gene lookup returns CDR1 SGHVS and CDR2 FQNEAQ. The length of the CDR3 is 14 residues. The CDR3 is CASSSWILTDTQYF. The CDR3 DNA reads TGTGCCAGCAGCTCTTGGATCCTCACAGATACGCAGTATTTT.

J is TRBJ1-6 and V is TRBV5-1; no firm D call. The ends were cut back, 0 bases at V and 5 bases at J, with 12 bases in the middle. Germline CDR1 and CDR2: SGHRS and YFSETQ. This CDR3 comprises 16 residues. This chain's CDR3 is CASSLVPGSDNSPLHF. The CDR3 nucleotides read TGCGCCAGCAGCTTGGTCCCGGGTTCGGATAATTCACCCCTCCACTTT.

The chain is built from TRBV20-1 and TRBJ2-3; D is perhaps TRBD2 (5 bases). This CDR3 has 13 amino acids. Germline assignment: CDR1 DFQATT and CDR2 SNEGSKA (reference sequence). Between the trimmed V and J ends, which lost 3 bases and 6 bases, there was a span of 13 bases. The CDR3 region is CSASQAGGDTQYF. CDR3 sequence (DNA): TGCAGTGCTAGTCAGGCGGGTGGGGATACGCAGTATTTT.

This rearrangement joins TRBV15 to TRBJ1-6; a weak D match, TRBD1 (5 bases). CDR3 length equals 16 residues. V lost 1 base and J lost 9, with 16 bases in between. CDR1 is LNHNV and CDR2 is YYDKDF in the germline V gene (reference sequence). The CDR3 DNA sequence: TGTGCCACCAGCAGAGTACTAGGGGACCTTTCTTCACCCCTCCACTTT. Its translation: CATSRVLGDLSSPLHF.

The chain couples TRBV27 to TRBJ2-3; no definite D call. V lost 3 bases and J lost 0, with 4 bases in between. Germline V gene sequence: CDR1 MNHEY, CDR2 SMNVEV (reference sequence). CDR3 size: 13 residues. The chain's CDR3 is CASSFLSTDTQYF. CDR3 coding DNA: TGTGCCAGCAGTTTTCTCAGCACAGATACGCAGTATTTT.

The chain recombines TRBV5-6 with TRBJ2-3; 7 nucleotides align to TRBD1. Germline-derived CDR1 and CDR2 are SGHDT and YYEEEE. The CDR3 sequence is 14 residues long. The J segment lost 5 bases and the V segment lost 5 bases, leaving 8 bases of the junction unmatched. CDR3 DNA: TGTGCCAGCAGTGCCGGGACAGCAGAAGATACGCAGTATTTT. Translated, it gives CASSAGTAEDTQYF. The complete variable domain, with remaining parts taken from reference TRBV5-6 and TRBJ2-3, reads DAGVTQSPTHLIKTRGQQVTLRCSPKSGHDTVSWYQQALGQGPQFIFQYYEEEERQRGNFPDRFSGHQFPNYSSELNVNALLLGDSALYLCASSAGTAEDTQYFGPGTRLTVL.